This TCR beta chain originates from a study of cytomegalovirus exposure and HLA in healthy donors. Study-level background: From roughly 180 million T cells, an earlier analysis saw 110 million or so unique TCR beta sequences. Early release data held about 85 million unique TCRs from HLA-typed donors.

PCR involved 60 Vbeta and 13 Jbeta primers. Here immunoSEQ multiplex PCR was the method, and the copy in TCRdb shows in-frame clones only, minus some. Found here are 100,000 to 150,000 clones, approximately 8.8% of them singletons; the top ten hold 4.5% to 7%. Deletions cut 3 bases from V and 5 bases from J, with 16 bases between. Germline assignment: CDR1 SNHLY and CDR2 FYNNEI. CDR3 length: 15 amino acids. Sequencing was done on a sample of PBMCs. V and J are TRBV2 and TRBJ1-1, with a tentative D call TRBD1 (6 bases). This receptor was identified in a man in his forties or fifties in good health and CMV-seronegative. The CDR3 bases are TGTGCCAGCAGTGAGATGGGGGCGACGGGAACTGAAGCTTTCTTT. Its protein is CASSEMGATGTEAFF. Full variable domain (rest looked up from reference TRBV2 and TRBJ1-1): EPEVTQTPSHQVTQMGQEVILRCVPISNHLYFYWYRQILGQKVEFLVSFYNNEISEKSEIFDDQFSVERPDGSNFTLKIRSTKLEDSAMYFCASSEMGATGTEAFFGQGTRLTVV.